The rows below give T cell receptor beta chains drawn from one sample of a study of cytomegalovirus exposure and HLA in healthy donors. Sequencing was performed with immunoSEQ multiplex PCR; in TCRdb, only in-frame clones are kept and a portion is missing. Of 150,000 to 200,000 clones listed, over 60% are singletons. The sequenced sample consisted of PBMCs. The receptors derive from a man aged 18-30 years in good health and CMV-seronegative. CDR3s include the opening cysteine and the closing phenylalanine or tryptophan. Each record gives: V gene, J gene, D gene, clone size, CDR3 DNA, CDR3 protein. D genes are given only for firm matches. Clone size, where shown, is once, few, many, or a class for clones that have expanded.

>TRBV5-1|TRBJ1-2|TRBD1|.
TGCGCCAGCAGCGATCAGGGGGCAGGCTATGGCTACACCTTC
CASSDQGAGYGYTF
>TRBV7-6|TRBJ2-3|.|.
TGTGCCAGCAGCGAACTAGTTACAGATACGCAGTATTTT
CASSELVTDTQYF
>TRBV27|TRBJ2-1|TRBD2|once
TGTGCCAGCAGAGTACTAGCGGGAGGGAGGGGTGAGCAGTTCTTC
CASRVLAGGRGEQFF
>TRBV27|TRBJ2-7|.|few
TGTGCCAGCAGTTTAAGACTGACTAGAGGATCCTACGAGCAGTACTTC
CASSLRLTRGSYEQYF
>TRBV6-7|TRBJ2-7|TRBD1|.
TGTGCCAGCACTCGAATCAGGACAGGAAACTCCTACGAGCAGTACTTC
CASTRIRTGNSYEQYF
>TRBV11-2|TRBJ1-3|TRBD1|once
TGTGCCAGCAGCTTAGGGGGACAGAGCTCTGGAAACACCATATATTTT
CASSLGGQSSGNTIYF
>TRBV2|TRBJ2-3|TRBD2|few
TGTGCCAGCAGCTCGGTGGCTAGCGGAGACTACACAGATACGCAGTATTTT
CASSSVASGDYTDTQYF
>TRBV5-5|TRBJ2-2|TRBD2|.
TGTGCCAGCAGCTTTGGCGGGAGCTCTAACGGGGAGCTGTTTTTT
CASSFGGSSNGELFF
>TRBV4-2|TRBJ2-5|TRBD1|.
TGTGCCAGCAGCCAAGATCACAGGGGGCTAGAGACCCAGTACTTC
CASSQDHRGLETQYF
>TRBV5-6|TRBJ1-1|.|.
TGTGCCAGCAGCATCAACAGGGCCGGGAACACTGAAGCTTTCTTT
CASSINRAGNTEAFF